A selection of T cell receptor beta chains follows, all from one sample in a study of T cell responses to AZD1222 COVID-19 vaccine. Some clones are missing from TCRdb's copy, which holds only in-frame ones; the method was immunoSEQ multiplex PCR. The sample records some 150,000 clones, approximately 89% being singletons. This material consisted of peripheral blood, taken on day 0 of AZD1222 vaccination. These receptors all stem from an adult in good health. CDR3s include the opening cysteine and the closing phenylalanine or tryptophan. The D gene is left open where the match is weak.

cdr3_length | d_call | j_call | v_call | cdr3_aa | cdr3_nt
13 | NA | TRBJ1-1 | TRBV6-5 | CASRPNMNTEAFF | TGTGCCAGCAGGCCTAACATGAACACTGAAGCTTTCTTT
15 | NA | TRBJ2-2 | TRBV7-9 | CASSPGMVDTGELFF | TGTGCCAGCAGCCCAGGCATGGTTGACACCGGGGAGCTGTTTTTT
12 | NA | TRBJ1-1 | TRBV5-4 | CASSLRSTEAFF | TGTGCCAGCAGCTTGAGGAGCACTGAAGCTTTCTTT
14 | TRBD1 | TRBJ1-4 | TRBV3-1/TRBV3-2 | CASSPRDRDEKLFF | TGTGCCAGCAGCCCCCGGGACAGGGACGAAAAACTGTTTTTT
13 | TRBD1 | TRBJ2-5 | TRBV19 | CASSPQGALGQYF | TGTGCCAGTAGTCCCCAGGGGGCCTTGGGCCAGTACTTC
12 | NA | TRBJ2-7 | TRBV2 | CASRTATYEQYF | TGTGCCAGCAGAACGGCGACCTACGAGCAGTACTTC
16 | NA | TRBJ1-1 | TRBV19 | CASSPARVQRDTEAFF | TGTGCCAGTAGTCCAGCTCGGGTCCAAAGGGACACTGAAGCTTTCTTT
15 | TRBD1 | TRBJ1-6 | TRBV7-2 | CASSSGQGANSPLHF | TGTGCCAGCAGCTCAGGACAGGGGGCTAATTCACCCCTCCACTTT
12 | NA | TRBJ1-5 | TRBV27 | CASSRVNQPQHF | TGTGCCAGCAGTAGGGTTAATCAGCCCCAGCATTTT
15 | NA | TRBJ2-2 | TRBV4-3 | CASSQDGTNTGELFF | TGCGCCAGCAGCCAAGATGGGACGAACACCGGGGAGCTGTTTTTT
14 | NA | TRBJ2-3 | TRBV29-1 | CSVVVTGAPDTQYF | TGCAGCGTTGTAGTAACTGGGGCCCCCGATACGCAGTATTTT
15 | TRBD2 | TRBJ2-3 | TRBV19 | CASSKRLAVGGTQYF | TGTGCCAGTAGTAAAAGACTAGCCGTCGGGGGTACGCAGTATTTT
13 | NA | TRBJ1-1 | TRBV9 | CASSVGGSTEAFF | TGTGCCAGCAGCGTAGGGGGGAGTACTGAAGCTTTCTTT
15 | NA | TRBJ2-7 | TRBV11-2 | CASSSPSLRSYEQYF | TGTGCCAGCAGCTCACCTAGTCTACGGTCCTACGAGCAGTACTTC